This T cell receptor beta chain was recorded in a study of blood T cell repertoires in COVID-19. Study summary: The recovered donors of Cohort 3 showed two negative PCRs, clearance, or symptom resolution. Samples came from the United States, Italy and Spain, spanning acute and convalescent COVID-19.

Per the original data handling: Estimation of nucleated cell counts relied on the amplification of reference gene primers. Sequencing used immunoSEQ multiplex PCR; TCRdb keeps in-frame clones, though not all of them. The DNA gave D and trimming, while V, J and clone size come from that table. The sample holds more than 200,000 clones; around 87% are singletons and the top ten take more than 7%. The length of the CDR3 is 14 residues. The V end lost 8 bases, the J end lost 4 bases, and 18 bases lay between the germline ends. CDR1 is MNHEY, CDR2 SVGAGI, per germline. Allocation to cohorts depended on clinical history reported by the participants.

The TCR was taken from a man between 25 and 39 years old in a cohort exposed to, infected with or recovered from COVID-19 (not recorded which). The chain employs TRBV6-5 and TRBJ2-7, with TRBD1 as a possible D gene (6 bases). The material sequenced was PBMCs or T cells enriched from blood (not recorded which). This CDR3 reads CASRNPGQTYEQYF. CDR3 sequence (DNA): TGTGCCAGCCGAAACCCCGGACAGACGTACGAGCAGTACTTC.